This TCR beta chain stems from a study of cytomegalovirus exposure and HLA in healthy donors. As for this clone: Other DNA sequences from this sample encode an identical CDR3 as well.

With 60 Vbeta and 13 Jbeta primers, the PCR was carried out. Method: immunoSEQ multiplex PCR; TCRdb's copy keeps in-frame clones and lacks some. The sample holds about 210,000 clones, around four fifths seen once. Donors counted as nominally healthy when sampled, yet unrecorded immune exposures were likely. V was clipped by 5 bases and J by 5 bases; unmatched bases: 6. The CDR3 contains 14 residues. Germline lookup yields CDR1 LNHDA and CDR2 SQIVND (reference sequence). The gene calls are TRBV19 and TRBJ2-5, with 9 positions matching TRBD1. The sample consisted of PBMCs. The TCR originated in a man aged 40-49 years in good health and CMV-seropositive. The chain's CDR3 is CASSPTGGGETQYF. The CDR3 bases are TGTGCCAGTAGTCCGACAGGGGGAGGGGAGACCCAGTACTTC.